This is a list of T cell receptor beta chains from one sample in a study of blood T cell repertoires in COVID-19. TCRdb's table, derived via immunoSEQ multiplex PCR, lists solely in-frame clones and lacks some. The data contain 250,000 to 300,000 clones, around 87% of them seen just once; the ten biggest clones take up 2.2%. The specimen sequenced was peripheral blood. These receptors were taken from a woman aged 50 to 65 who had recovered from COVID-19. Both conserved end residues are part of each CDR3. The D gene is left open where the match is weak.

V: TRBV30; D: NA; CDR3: CASGRGVSGNTIYF
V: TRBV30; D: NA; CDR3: CAWADSEQYF
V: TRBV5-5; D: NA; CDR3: CASSSGQYNTGELFF
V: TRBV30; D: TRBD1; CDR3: CACRDRRTSEAFF
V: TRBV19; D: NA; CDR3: CASSSYGSVQGTEAFF
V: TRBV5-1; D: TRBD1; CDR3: CASSVTSGTANTGELFF
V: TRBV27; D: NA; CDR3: CASSSWEGMNTEAFF
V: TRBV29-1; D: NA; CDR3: CSAETLVAETQYF
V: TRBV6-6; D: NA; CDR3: CASSRGNYEQYF
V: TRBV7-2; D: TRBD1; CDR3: CASSLGTGADNQPQHF
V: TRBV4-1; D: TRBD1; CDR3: CASSHRQGAHEKLFF
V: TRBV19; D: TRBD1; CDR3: CASSTDRGHEAFF
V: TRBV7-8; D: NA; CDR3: CASSLVPYSYEQYF
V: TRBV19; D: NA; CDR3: CASSRAYTGELFF
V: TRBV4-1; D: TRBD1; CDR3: CASSQDWNRGNYGYTF
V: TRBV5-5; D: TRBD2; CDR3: CASSPYPPSGGPQETQYF
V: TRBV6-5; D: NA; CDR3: CASSSESKNIQYF
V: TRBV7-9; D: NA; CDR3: CASSLGLGVSAGNTIYF
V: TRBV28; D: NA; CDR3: CASSPLQGLTGELFF
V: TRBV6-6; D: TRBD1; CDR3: CASSRPGGENGANVLTF
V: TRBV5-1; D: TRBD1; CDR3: CASSRDRNLNTEAFF
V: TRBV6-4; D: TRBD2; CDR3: CASRGSGGSYNEQFF
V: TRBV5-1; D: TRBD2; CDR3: CASSLVGGGGLYEQYF
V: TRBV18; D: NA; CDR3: CASSPLGHSNTEAFF
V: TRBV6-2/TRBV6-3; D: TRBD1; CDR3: CASSYPWTGTNEQYF
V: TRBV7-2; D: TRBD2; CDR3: CASSSRGGTGELFF
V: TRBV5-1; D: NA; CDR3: CASSEDYQETQYF
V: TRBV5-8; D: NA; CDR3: CASSLVRGQIYGYTF